One TCR beta chain is described in this entry. The V end was cut by 6 bases, the J end by 1 base, with 12 bases between. The CDR3 covers 15 residues. Germline V CDR1 and CDR2: MGHRA, YSYEKL. Measured with immunoSEQ multiplex PCR; TCRdb has only the in-frame clones, and not every one. Of some 1 million clones in the sample, around 76% are singletons; the top ten hold roughly 1.4%. The data were taken from a study of shared clonotypes between healthy human individuals. The donor cohort consisted entirely of Caucasian adults residing in Nashville, Tennessee. Input material: memory CD4+ T cells sorted from blood. This sample's subset: CD45RA-negative fraction. This TCR was sampled from a man between 18 and 35 years old in good health. The chain carries TRBV4-1 and TRBJ2-2, with D perhaps matching TRBD2 (5 bases). The CDR3 DNA reads TGCGCCAGCAGTTCCACCGGACTGAACACCGGGGAGCTGTTTTTT. It encodes CASSSTGLNTGELFF.